This entry lists 26 T cell receptor beta chains sequenced from one sample in a study of beta chain features in type 1 diabetes (dated by TCRdb to 2017 to 2018). The library was made by the immunoSEQ multiplex PCR assay. The entire isolated RNA was reverse transcribed using the High Capacity cDNA Reverse Transcription Kit, and thus expressed TCRB transcripts were sequenced. The table comes from immuneACCESS by way of TCRdb, which keeps in-frame sequences with V and J called. Part of the clones is missing from these tables; in studies checked, under half for an unresolved V gene and the rest for unknown reasons. The sample table lists over 600,000 clones, approximately 13% of them with a count of one. More than 0.1% of the sample is in the top ten clones. No cognate antigen is known for these TCRs. Overall study results and their limits: Type 1 diabetes patients showed a moderate but significant shortening of TCRB CDR3 length in all four CD4+ subsets.

The sequenced sample consisted of naive CD4+ T cells from blood. What this sample's cell subset or site label stands for: true naive CD4+ T cells. These receptors were taken from a man aged 25 to 45 with type 1 diabetes.

This clone turned up a few times. The chain employs TRBV20-1 and TRBJ2-1; D gene unclear. The CDR3 sequence is 10 residues long. In germline, CDR1 is DFQATT, CDR2 SNEGSKA (reference sequence). Trimming removed 3 bases from V and 7 bases from J, with 4 bases in between. DNA for the CDR3: TGCAGTGCTAGGCCAAATGAGCAGTTCTTC. It specifies CSARPNEQFF.

The chain recombines TRBV18 with TRBJ1-2, with D perhaps TRBD1 (5 bases). Germline-derived CDR1 and CDR2 are KGHSH and LQKENI. V lost 3 bases and J 0 bases, leaving 11 bases between the germline ends. The CDR3 consists of 15 residues. CDR3 loop: CASSPMDTANYGYTF. The CDR3 nucleotides are TGTGCCAGCTCACCGATGGACACCGCTAACTATGGCTACACCTTC.

This clone was counted between two and nine times. The V call is TRBV2, the J call TRBJ1-2; possibly TRBD1 for D (5 bases). Germline V CDR1 and CDR2: SNHLY, FYNNEI. There are 14 residues in the CDR3. Trimming took off 5 bases at V and 8 bases at J, with 18 bases between the two ends. CDR3 nucleotides: TGTGCCAGCAGTTTGGTTCAGGGTTTGAGCGGCTACACCTTC. This encodes CASSLVQGLSGYTF.

The table lists this clone with a few counts. V usage is TRBV7-9 and J usage is TRBJ2-5; D perhaps matches TRBD2 (5 bases). In germline, CDR1 is SEHNR, CDR2 FQNEAQ (reference sequence). Trimming removed 5 bases at V and 5 bases at J, with 15 bases between. The CDR3 consists of 14 residues. CDR3 amino acids: CASSLGHGMETQYF. The CDR3 DNA reads TGTGCCAGCAGCCTGGGCCACGGGATGGAGACCCAGTACTTC. Complete variable domain (other parts from reference TRBV7-9 and TRBJ2-5): DTGVSQNPRHKITKRGQNVTFRCDPISEHNRLYWYRQTLGQGPEFLTYFQNEAQLEKSRLLSDRFSAERPKGSFSTLEIQRTEQGDSAMYLCASSLGHGMETQYFGPGTRLLVL.

As concerns this clone: Additional DNA sequences in this sample encode the identical CDR3. The chain uses TRBV28 and TRBJ1-2; 9 bases fit TRBD1. Germline V lookup: CDR1 MDHEN, CDR2 SYDVKM. The CDR3 runs to 15 residues. V dropped 4 bases and J dropped 2; count of bases not matched to a gene: 5. CDR3 in DNA: TGTGCCAGCAGTTCTCCGGGACAGGGAAACTATGGCTACACCTTC. Encoded protein: CASSSPGQGNYGYTF.

This clone has just a few counts. The CDR3 DNA reads TGCGCCAGCAGCCCGGCCCCCGACAGGGGCTACGAGCAGTACTTC. Its translation: CASSPAPDRGYEQYF. The V call is TRBV5-1, the J call TRBJ2-7; TRBD1 aligns across 8 bases. The CDR3 has 15 amino acids. With V trimmed by 4 bases and J by 3 bases, 9 bases remained unmatched. Germline-derived CDR1 and CDR2 are SGHRS and YFSETQ.

Notes on this clone: This same CDR3 is encoded by further DNA sequences in the sample. V usage is TRBV7-2 and J usage is TRBJ2-3; 7 positions agree with TRBD2. The CDR3 has 15 residues. Germline values: CDR1 SGHTA, CDR2 FQGNSA. V shed 0 bases and J 1 base; nucleotides not matched to a gene: 1. DNA for the CDR3: TGTGCCAGCAGCTTAGCAAGCGGGGGCACAGATACGCAGTATTTT. Its protein is CASSLASGGTDTQYF.

The chain joins TRBV20-1 to TRBJ2-7; D not certain. V shed 4 bases and J shed 3 bases, with 7 bases lying between them. Germline values: CDR1 DFQATT, CDR2 SNEGSKA (reference sequence). The CDR3 runs to 11 residues. The DNA for the CDR3 is TGCAGTGCTACCTATAGCTACGAGCAGTACTTC. Encoded protein: CSATYSYEQYF.

This clone was seen more than once but under ten times. J is TRBJ2-7 and V is TRBV13, with D hard to call. The V gene's germline CDR1 is PRHDT and CDR2 FYEKMQ (reference sequence). Trimming cost V 1 base and J 0 bases, with 13 bases left between them. The CDR3 loop spans 16 amino acids. The CDR3 here is CASSLDASLSSYEQYF. The CDR3 DNA is TGTGCCAGCAGCTTAGATGCGTCCCTGAGCTCCTACGAGCAGTACTTC.

The chain joins TRBV6-5 to TRBJ1-3; no firm D call. Trimming cost V 6 bases and J 0 bases, with 12 bases left between them. CDR1 and CDR2 from the germline V gene are MNHEY and SVGAGI. The CDR3 contains 15 residues. This CDR3 reads CASSRAWDSGNTIYF. The CDR3 nucleotides read TGTGCCAGCAGCCGAGCGTGGGACTCTGGAAACACCATATATTTT.

The chain couples TRBV5-8 to TRBJ2-1; 12 bases are shared with TRBD2. In germline, CDR1 is SGHTS, CDR2 YDEGEE. The CDR3 spans 15 residues. Losses at the gene ends were 5 bases for V and 7 bases for J; bases not matched to a gene: 7. In nucleotides, the CDR3 is TGTGCCAGCAGAACACTAGCGGGGGGTGCAAATGAGCAGTTCTTC. Protein: CASRTLAGGANEQFF.

This clone was detected a few times. The chain is built from TRBV16 and TRBJ2-3; possibly TRBD1 or TRBD2 for D (6 bases each). The V end was cut by 4 bases, the J end by 5 bases, with 19 bases between. Germline V gives CDR1 KGHSY, CDR2 FQNENV. This CDR3 is 16 amino acids long. CDR3 residues: CASSRRKGGLIDTQYF. The CDR3 region has the DNA TGTGCCAGCAGCCGCCGAAAGGGGGGCCTAATAGATACGCAGTATTTT.

This clone was observed a handful of times. This rearrangement joins TRBV5-4 to TRBJ2-5; 12 nucleotides line up with TRBD2. The junction had 5 bases not matched to a gene; V was cut back by 3 bases and J by 5 bases. Germline V gives CDR1 SGHNT, CDR2 YYREEE (reference sequence). The CDR3 is made up of 15 amino acids. Written as DNA, the CDR3 is TGTGCCAGCAGCTCAGGACTAGCGGGGAGGGAGACCCAGTACTTC. Its translation is CASSSGLAGRETQYF.

This clone was counted a few times. The rearrangement links TRBV9 to TRBJ1-1; 9 bases align to TRBD1. The CDR3 has 16 amino acids. With V trimmed by 4 bases and J by 3 bases, 10 bases remained unmatched. Germline values: CDR1 SGDLS, CDR2 YYNGEE. CDR3 in amino acids: CASSSSPGTGYTEAFF. Written as DNA, the CDR3 is TGTGCCAGCAGCTCAAGCCCCGGGACAGGGTACACTGAAGCTTTCTTT.

This clone was detected only a few times. V is TRBV5-1 and J is TRBJ2-4; D is unresolved. The CDR3 sequence is 13 residues long. With 0 bases removed from V and 5 bases from J, the gap between germline ends came to 6 bases. Germline lookup yields CDR1 SGHRS and CDR2 YFSETQ. CDR3 sequence: CASSLEGQNIQYF. For the CDR3, the DNA is TGCGCCAGCAGCTTGGAGGGCCAAAACATTCAGTACTTC.

This chain links TRBV7-2 with TRBJ2-3; D unclear. CDR3 length: 13 amino acids. V gave up 6 bases and J gave up 6 bases, with 13 bases separating them. Germline V CDR1 and CDR2: SGHTA, FQGNSA. CDR3 residues: CASSFRPWDTQYF. The CDR3 nucleotides read TGTGCCAGCAGTTTTCGGCCATGGGATACGCAGTATTTT. Full variable domain (missing parts from reference TRBV7-2 and TRBJ2-3): GAGVSQSPSNKVTEKGKDVELRCDPISGHTALYWYRQSLGQGLEFLIYFQGNSAPDKSGLPSDRFSAERTGGSVSTLTIQRTQQEDSAVYLCASSFRPWDTQYFGPGTRLTVL.

This clone was seen more than once but under ten times. The chain recombines TRBV4-2 with TRBJ2-1; D might be TRBD2 (5 bases). Trimming removed 1 base at V and 10 bases at J, with 17 bases between. CDR1 and CDR2 (germline): LGHNA, YNFKEQ. CDR3 length: 15 residues. The CDR3 DNA is TGTGCCAGCAGCCAAGGGGAGTGGACCGGCCAGGAGCAGTTCTTC. This gives the protein CASSQGEWTGQEQFF.

V is TRBV6-1 and J is TRBJ1-2; D ambiguous. V was trimmed by 7 bases and J by 6 bases, leaving 21 bases between them. This CDR3 is 15 amino acids long. Looked up from germline, CDR1 is MNHNS and CDR2 is SASEGT. CDR3 DNA: TGTGCCAGCACTCCCCGTCGGACTAAGCAGGATGGCTACACCTTC. Protein sequence: CASTPRRTKQDGYTF.

V gene TRBV7-2 combines with J gene TRBJ2-5; 7 nucleotides match TRBD1. The CDR3 is made up of 18 amino acids. V gave up 5 bases and J gave up 3 bases; unmatched junction bases: 18. Germline CDR1 SGHTA, CDR2 FQGNSA. CDR3 nucleotide sequence: TGTGCCAGCAGCCAGAACCACTTAACCGGGACAGCAGAAGAGACCCAGTACTTC. Translating gives CASSQNHLTGTAEETQYF. Using reference TRBV7-2 and TRBJ2-5 for the parts outside the CDR3, the full variable domain is GAGVSQSPSNKVTEKGKDVELRCDPISGHTALYWYRQSLGQGLEFLIYFQGNSAPDKSGLPSDRFSAERTGGSVSTLTIQRTQQEDSAVYLCASSQNHLTGTAEETQYFGPGTRLLVL.

This clone turned up a few times. The rearrangement uses TRBV15 and TRBJ1-2; TRBD1 is a possible D gene (5 bases). Trimming removed 0 bases from V and 8 bases from J, with 13 bases in between. Germline V lookup: CDR1 LNHNV, CDR2 YYDKDF (reference sequence). The CDR3 runs 14 residues. The CDR3 nucleotides read TGTGCCACCAGCAGAGATTCGCAGGGAAGGGGCTACACCTTC. Protein sequence: CATSRDSQGRGYTF.

This clone has a handful of counts. The chain links TRBV28 to TRBJ1-2, with a tentative D call TRBD1 (5 bases). Germline values: CDR1 MDHEN, CDR2 SYDVKM. Trimming took 4 bases from V and 3 from J, leaving 15 bases between them. The CDR3 runs to 15 residues. In DNA form, the CDR3 reads TGTGCCAGCAGTTCTCAGGGATCCCGGGACTATGGCTACACCTTC. It codes for CASSSQGSRDYGYTF.

The chain links TRBV9 to TRBJ1-4; D uncertain. The length of the CDR3 is 16 residues. Germline CDR1 is SGDLS and CDR2 is YYNGEE. Trimming left V 0 bases short and J 8 bases short, with 17 bases between. The CDR3 coding sequence is TGTGCCAGCAGCGTAGCTACGGGTCACCACGGAGAAAAACTGTTTTTT. Its translation: CASSVATGHHGEKLFF.

This clone has just a few counts. The chain couples TRBV18 to TRBJ2-1; tentatively, D is TRBD2 (5 bases). CDR1 and CDR2 from the germline V gene are KGHSH and LQKENI. The CDR3 loop spans 14 amino acids. Trimming took off 0 bases at V and 3 bases at J, with 6 bases between the two ends. This chain's CDR3 is CASSPPGNYNEQFF. The DNA for the CDR3 is TGTGCCAGCTCACCACCCGGGAACTACAATGAGCAGTTCTTC. The entire variable domain, with the rest obtained from reference TRBV18 and TRBJ2-1, is as follows: NAGVMQNPRHLVRRRGQEARLRCSPMKGHSHVYWYRQLPEEGLKFMVYLQKENIIDESGMPKERFSAEFPKEGPSILRIQQVVRGDSAAYFCASSPPGNYNEQFFGPGTRLTVL.

The V and J genes are TRBV19 and TRBJ1-2; D unclear. Between the trimmed V and J ends, which lost 8 bases and 4 bases, there was a span of 17 bases. The CDR3 consists of 14 residues. Germline CDR1 is LNHDA and CDR2 is SQIVND (reference sequence). The CDR3, as DNA: TGTGCCAGTCTCGGGCCCTACTCCTCCTATGGCTACACCTTC. Protein product: CASLGPYSSYGYTF.

This clone has only one observation. The gene calls are TRBV19 and TRBJ2-5, with 8 bases lining up with TRBD1. J gave up 5 bases and V 1 base, and 3 bases lay outside the gene matches. CDR3 length: 14 amino acids. Germline V CDR1 and CDR2: LNHDA, SQIVND (reference sequence). The CDR3 nucleotides read TGTGCCAGTAGTATAGGGACAGGGCTGGAGACCCAGTACTTC. Translated: CASSIGTGLETQYF.

CDR3 sequence: CASSLGQFNEKLFF. As DNA, the CDR3 is TGTGCCAGCAGCTTAGGACAGTTTAATGAAAAACTGTTTTTT. The chain combines TRBV7-2 with TRBJ1-4, with a possible D match to TRBD1 (5 bases). Germline V gives CDR1 SGHTA, CDR2 FQGNSA. The CDR3 contains 14 residues. The germline V and J ends were trimmed by 1 base and 4 bases, with 7 bases remaining between them.